Below, 17 T cell receptor beta chains from the same sample are listed, as sequenced in a study of spatial heterogeneity in lung cancer. Each CDR3 protein is one row after TCRdb ran MiXCR on the 5' RACE reads. The top ten clones hold about 16% of a sample with about 14,000 distinct CDR3 sequences, 4.7% of them seen once. Their antigen targets remain unknown. Time point denoted: sample taken at primary tumor resection. Study results and caveats: Expanded alpha and beta TCR counts within tumors tracked tumor mutation counts.

The specimen was lung tumor tissue, collected at surgery. These receptors originate from a female donor with early-stage non-small cell lung cancer.

This clonotype has at least ten counts. The chain links TRBV19 to TRBJ2-6; 7 bases are a match to TRBD1. Trimming at V came to 2 bases and at J to 0 bases, leaving 7 bases not matched to a gene. CDR1 is LNHDA and CDR2 is SQIVND in the germline V gene (reference sequence). The CDR3 contains 18 residues. CDR3 sequence reads: CASSISGQSLSGANVLTF. As DNA, the CDR3 is TGTGCCAGTAGTATATCGGGACAGTCCCTCTCTGGGGCCAACGTCCTGACTTTC. Using reference TRBV19 and TRBJ2-6 for the parts outside the CDR3, the full variable domain is DGGITQSPKYLFRKEGQNVTLSCEQNLNHDAMYWYRQDPGQGLRLIYYSQIVNDFQKGDIAEGYSVSREKKESFPLTVTSAQKNPTAFYLCASSISGQSLSGANVLTFGAGSRLTVL.

This clonotype was seen ten or more times. CDR3: CASSLRGDRGWGYTF. DNA of the CDR3: TGTGCCAGCAGCTTGAGAGGCGACAGGGGTTGGGGCTACACCTTC. The chain uses TRBV5-6 and TRBJ1-2; 8 positions agree with TRBD1. V trimming: 1 base; J trimming: 8 bases; junction bases outside the gene matches: 10. Germline V gives CDR1 SGHDT, CDR2 YYEEEE. The CDR3 extends over 15 amino acids.

This clonotype was observed many times. V usage is TRBV5-1 and J usage is TRBJ2-2, with no clear D. The ends were cut back, 4 bases at V and 4 bases at J, with 11 bases in the middle. This CDR3 is built from 14 residues. Germline lookup yields CDR1 SGHRS and CDR2 YFSETQ. The DNA of the CDR3 is TGCGCCAGCAGCCGCGTCGGGTCCACCGGGGAGCTGTTTTTT. Encoded protein: CASSRVGSTGELFF.

The sample holds many counts of this clonotype. This sequence joins TRBV6-2 or TRBV6-3 and TRBJ1-5; 9 nucleotides align to TRBD1. The CDR3 contains 16 residues. V shed 4 bases, J shed 6 bases, and the junction held 10 bases outside the gene matches. Germline assignment: CDR1 MNHEY and CDR2 SVGEGT. The CDR3 bases are TGTGCCAGCAGTTGGGGACAGGGAGATTATGGTCAGCCCCAGCATTTT. Encoded protein: CASSWGQGDYGQPQHF.

A few counts support this clonotype. The chain combines TRBV7-2 with TRBJ2-3; no clear D gene. This CDR3 contains 12 residues. Germline-derived CDR1 and CDR2 are SGHTA and FQGNSA. V lost 0 bases, J lost 5 bases, and 3 bases lay in between. CDR3 loop: CASSLAVDTQYF. The DNA for the CDR3 is TGTGCCAGCAGCTTAGCCGTAGATACGCAGTATTTT.

Many counts were recorded for this clonotype. This sequence joins TRBV2 and TRBJ2-5; D call uncertain. The ends were cut back, 7 bases at V and 4 bases at J, with 13 bases in the middle. The germline gives CDR1 SNHLY, CDR2 FYNNEI. The CDR3 consists of 13 residues. The CDR3 is CASTLWGGETQYF. CDR3 DNA: TGTGCCAGCACCCTGTGGGGTGGAGAGACCCAGTACTTC.

This clonotype appeared many times. The rearrangement links TRBV14 to TRBJ2-1; D gene unclear. Trimming cost V 4 bases and J 9 bases, with 19 bases left between them. Germline CDR1 SGHDN, CDR2 FVKESK. This CDR3 region has 15 residues. CDR3 DNA: TGTGCCAGCAGCCCAACTCACTACGGTGTGGGTGAGCAGTTCTTC. Amino acid sequence: CASSPTHYGVGEQFF.

The chain is built from TRBV4-3 and TRBJ2-3; possibly TRBD2 for D (6 bases). Trimming left V 3 bases short and J 5 bases short, with 12 bases between. The CDR3 has 14 residues. The germline V gene encodes CDR1 LGHNA and CDR2 YSLEER. The DNA for the CDR3 is TGCGCCAGCAGCCAGTTTGGGGGGATAGATACGCAGTATTTT. Translation: CASSQFGGIDTQYF.

This clonotype was detected many times. This chain uses TRBV20-1 with TRBJ2-2; 8 bases line up with TRBD1. The germline V gene has CDR1 DFQATT and CDR2 SNEGSKA (reference sequence). This CDR3 has 17 residues. V dropped 2 bases and J dropped 5; count of bases not matched to a gene: 13. The CDR3 DNA reads TGCAGTGCTAGACCCTGGCAGGACAGGGATTTGACCGGGGAGCTGTTTTTT. As protein: CSARPWQDRDLTGELFF.

Many counts were recorded for this clonotype. The V gene is TRBV4-3, the J gene TRBJ1-2; D gene unclear. The CDR3 loop spans 14 amino acids. The V end lost 0 bases, the J end lost 3 bases, and 8 bases lay between the germline ends. Germline-derived CDR1 and CDR2 are LGHNA and YSLEER. This chain's CDR3 is CASSQEHIDYGYTF. As DNA, the CDR3 is TGCGCCAGCAGCCAAGAACATATCGACTATGGCTACACCTTC.

This clonotype was observed many times. This chain uses TRBV7-9 with TRBJ1-3; D not resolved. Trimming stripped 3 bases from V and 0 bases from J, with 12 bases between. CDR1 and CDR2 (germline): SEHNR, FQNEAQ (reference sequence). This CDR3 contains 16 residues. The CDR3 region is CASSLTLGVSGNTIYF. The CDR3 DNA is TGTGCCAGCAGCTTGACCCTTGGGGTCTCTGGAAACACCATATATTTT.

This clonotype was observed a few times. The chain combines TRBV4-3 with TRBJ2-3; 14 positions agree with TRBD2. This CDR3 spans 18 amino acids. Germline-derived CDR1 and CDR2 are LGHNA and YSLEER. Trimming cost V 2 bases and J 3 bases; bases outside gene matches: 7. For the CDR3, the DNA is TGCGCCAGCAGCCAATTCCGACTAGCGGGGGGGCTGACAGATACGCAGTATTTT. Protein sequence: CASSQFRLAGGLTDTQYF.

This clonotype has a count of ten or more. V is TRBV6-5 and J is TRBJ2-5, with 7 nucleotides matching TRBD1. The germline CDR1 and CDR2 sequences are MNHEY and SVGAGI. J lost 1 base, V lost 4 bases, and 3 bases had no gene match. There are 14 residues in the CDR3. The DNA for the CDR3 is TGTGCCAGCAGTTGGACAGGTCCCCAAGAGACCCAGTACTTC. Residues: CASSWTGPQETQYF.

This clonotype was seen many times. This chain uses TRBV28 with TRBJ2-5; TRBD1 matches 7 bases. The CDR3 sequence is 16 residues long. From germline, CDR1 is MDHEN and CDR2 SYDVKM. With V trimmed by 5 bases and J by 5 bases, 14 bases remained unmatched. CDR3 DNA: TGTGCCAGCAGTCCTCGACAGGGCAGTTCAGAGGAGACCCAGTACTTC. Its translation is CASSPRQGSSEETQYF. Drawing the rest from reference TRBV28 and TRBJ2-5, the complete variable domain is DVKVTQSSRYLVKRTGEKVFLECVQDMDHENMFWYRQDPGLGLRLIYFSYDVKMKEKGDIPEGYSVSREKKERFSLILESASTNQTSMYLCASSPRQGSSEETQYFGPGTRLLVL.

The chain employs TRBV7-2 and TRBJ2-3; TRBD2 might be the D (5 bases). The CDR3 is 14 residues long. V was cut by 4 bases and J by 5 bases, with 13 bases left in between. Germline assignment: CDR1 SGHTA and CDR2 FQGNSA. Written as DNA, the CDR3 is TGTGCCAGCAGCTCCTGGGCCAGCGGAGATACGCAGTATTTT. This sequence encodes CASSSWASGDTQYF.

This clonotype was counted ten times or more. The chain combines TRBV19 with TRBJ2-6; no firm D call. Germline V lookup: CDR1 LNHDA, CDR2 SQIVND (reference sequence). The CDR3 is 12 residues long. The V and J ends lost 4 bases and 10 bases respectively, with 8 bases between them. CDR3: CASSTRQNVLTF. The CDR3 region has the DNA TGTGCCAGTAGTACCAGACAAAACGTCCTGACTTTC.

This clonotype showed up many times. The CDR3 protein is CASRTTGGGLAAQYF. DNA for the CDR3: TGTGCCAGCAGAACCACAGGGGGTGGGTTGGCTGCGCAGTATTTT. J is TRBJ2-3 and V is TRBV3-1; 8 nucleotides match TRBD1. Per germline, CDR1 LGHDT and CDR2 YNNKEL (reference sequence). CDR3 size: 15 residues. V gave up 6 bases and J gave up 10 bases; unmatched junction bases: 15.